The T cell receptor beta chain described here comes from a study of T cell responses to AZD1222 COVID-19 vaccine. The overall study: Timing groups of about 4 and about 12 weeks for second doses were pooled. Study results and limitations: Seropositive at baseline were only a handful of AZD1222 recipients. Epitopes outside B.1.351 and B.1.1.7 mutated regions reportedly drew nearly half of spike TCRs. A rise in Spike-specific TCR breadth and depth followed two AZD1222 doses.

Profiling relied on immunoSEQ multiplex PCR, and the TCRdb table lists in-frame clones only, not all of them. The sample lists roughly 140,000 clones; around nine tenths were seen once. V lost 1 base and J lost 7, with 12 bases in between. Germline CDR1 and CDR2: SGHRS and YFSETQ. CDR3 length equals 15 residues. Worth noting for this clone: Its specificity is unknown.

The input for sequencing was peripheral blood, taken on day 0 of AZD1222 vaccination. This sequence joins TRBV5-1 and TRBJ1-6; D not resolved. This sequence originates from an adult in good health. Here the CDR3 DNA reads TGCGCCAGCAGCTTGATCGGGAGTGGAAATTCACCCCTCCACTTT. Protein product: CASSLIGSGNSPLHF. Full variable domain (missing parts from reference TRBV5-1 and TRBJ1-6): KAGVTQTPRYLIKTRGQQVTLSCSPISGHRSVSWYQQTPGQGLQFLFEYFSETQRNKGNFPGRFSGRQFSNSRSEMNVSTLELGDSALYLCASSLIGSGNSPLHFGNGTRLTVT.